The rows below give T cell receptor beta chains drawn from one sample of a study of T cells in Graves' hyperthyroidism and ophthalmopathy. TCRdb re-called the multiplex PCR reads through MiXCR, storing one row per CDR3 protein. In the table there are approximately 630,000 distinct CDR3 sequences, roughly 16% of which are singletons. The material sequenced was blood. These receptors were obtained from a woman in her 30s with Graves' hyperthyroidism. The CDR3 runs from the conserved cysteine through the conserved F or W.

TRBV6-1,CASSRQGHYEQYF
TRBV5-1,CASSLDGSTNEQYF
TRBV28,CASSPRGDGYYEQYF
TRBV7-9,CASSLLAGENEQFF
TRBV9,CASSPGGLQPQHF
TRBV28,CASSSTGTVAEKLFF
TRBV6-2/TRBV6-3,CASSYRVPSYNSPLHF
TRBV7-3,CASSPRDRGSYNEQFF
TRBV13,CASSLGSGGIYEQYF
TRBV10-1,CASSGATPQGYTF
TRBV11-2,CASSPDQSGPNNKQFF
TRBV6-2/TRBV6-3,CASSFMGIGNYGYTF
TRBV20-1,CSAEVTGGEGYGYTF
TRBV28,CASSSRVPHPRDRGVYSNQPQHF
TRBV11-2,CASINFPGLDIDEQFF
TRBV11-2,CASSFVGGGTDTQYF
TRBV19,CASSMRLAGAAEKYF
TRBV5-1,CASSLSIGRGHGYTF
TRBV10-3,CAISAELNYGYTF
TRBV30,CAWSPGLAGGEQYF
TRBV30,CAWSPIISNEQFF
TRBV20-1,CSARGRLAGGYTGELFF
TRBV2,CASSHHRGEADGYTF
TRBV19,CASSRQSYGYTF
TRBV2,CAGSQGEGTEAFF
TRBV2,CASILGGDTQYF
TRBV7-2,CASSSVQGNEQYF
TRBV28,CASSSPEGAQYGEQFF
TRBV11-2,CASSRGTLAKNIQYF
TRBV7-2,CASSLVGPAPLHF
TRBV6-1,CASARGGTEAFF
TRBV29-1,CSVVLAGAFEQFF
TRBV19,CASSRPYSNQPQHF
TRBV20-1,CSARDGTGDGEKLFF
TRBV27,CASSLSAGVVLNEQFF
TRBV7-9,CASSLDYTLYNEQFF
TRBV9,CASSPGSRALWEQYF
TRBV10-3,CAISGDRGQQPQHF
TRBV20-1,CSATDRGRSDTQYF
TRBV20-1,CSAEGNSGLAGYNEQFF
TRBV5-1,CASKPGQGNYEQYF
TRBV7-2,CASSVRQLNQPQHF
TRBV7-2,CASSLDFGQGGEQYF
TRBV2,CANRGPVSTSTDTQYF
TRBV6-1,CASSWESSDTQYF
TRBV7-3,CASSLIDSYNEQFF
TRBV29-1,CSASWDGEQYF
TRBV2,CASCLKTFFNYGYTF
TRBV6-1,CASSESESYYEQYF
TRBV4-3,CASSRRQGGFGDTQYF
TRBV20-1,CSADRWVATNEKLFF
TRBV24-1,CATSDPGRGHEQFF
TRBV18,CASSNQGVNTEAFF
TRBV28,CASSLTGGPRETQYF
TRBV19,CASETGTGRNGELFF
TRBV5-6,CASSIGSNYGYTF